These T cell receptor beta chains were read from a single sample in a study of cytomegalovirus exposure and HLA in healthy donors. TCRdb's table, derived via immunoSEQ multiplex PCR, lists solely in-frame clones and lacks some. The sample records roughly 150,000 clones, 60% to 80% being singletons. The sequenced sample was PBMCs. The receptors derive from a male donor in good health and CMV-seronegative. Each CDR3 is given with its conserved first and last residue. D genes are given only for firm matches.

cdr3_aa: CASRDRQNYGYTF; j_call: TRBJ1-2; d_call: NA; v_call: TRBV19
cdr3_aa: CASSLVQGDHEQYF; j_call: TRBJ2-7; d_call: TRBD1; v_call: TRBV27
cdr3_aa: CASSEQGASTEAFF; j_call: TRBJ1-1; d_call: TRBD1; v_call: TRBV25-1
cdr3_aa: CASSQGRPGGFEAFF; j_call: TRBJ1-1; d_call: NA; v_call: TRBV4-2
cdr3_aa: CATSRGRGSTDTQYF; j_call: TRBJ2-3; d_call: NA; v_call: TRBV15
cdr3_aa: CASSYSTAATGELFF; j_call: TRBJ2-2; d_call: NA; v_call: TRBV6-5
cdr3_aa: CASSILAGWYTQYF; j_call: TRBJ2-3; d_call: TRBD2; v_call: TRBV19
cdr3_aa: CAISETGPSYNEQFF; j_call: TRBJ2-1; d_call: NA; v_call: TRBV10-3
cdr3_aa: CASMEAGAGETQYF; j_call: TRBJ2-5; d_call: TRBD2; v_call: TRBV6-1
cdr3_aa: CASSAGTGVYNEQFF; j_call: TRBJ2-1; d_call: TRBD1; v_call: TRBV6-1
cdr3_aa: CASSFASGTGGETQYF; j_call: TRBJ2-5; d_call: TRBD2; v_call: TRBV13
cdr3_aa: CASSDQRLAGFNEQFF; j_call: TRBJ2-1; d_call: TRBD2; v_call: TRBV25-1
cdr3_aa: CASSSDSSSYEQYF; j_call: TRBJ2-7; d_call: NA; v_call: TRBV7-9
cdr3_aa: CASSAPGAPYEQYF; j_call: TRBJ2-7; d_call: NA; v_call: TRBV7-9
cdr3_aa: CASSLSGRGNEQFF; j_call: TRBJ2-1; d_call: TRBD1; v_call: TRBV7-3
cdr3_aa: CASSSGTTFNTEAFF; j_call: TRBJ1-1; d_call: NA; v_call: TRBV19
cdr3_aa: CASSGQGKSYEQYF; j_call: TRBJ2-7; d_call: NA; v_call: TRBV7-8
cdr3_aa: CASSFGTGEDTEAFF; j_call: TRBJ1-1; d_call: TRBD1; v_call: TRBV7-9
cdr3_aa: CSVEATGYRGGYTF; j_call: TRBJ1-2; d_call: NA; v_call: TRBV29-1
cdr3_aa: CASGRDSYEQYF; j_call: TRBJ2-7; d_call: TRBD2; v_call: TRBV12-5
cdr3_aa: CASSLFAGGDSNEKLFF; j_call: TRBJ1-4; d_call: NA; v_call: TRBV18
cdr3_aa: CASSQTGLAREQYF; j_call: TRBJ2-7; d_call: TRBD2; v_call: TRBV4-1
cdr3_aa: CASSPGGTANYGYTF; j_call: TRBJ1-2; d_call: TRBD1; v_call: TRBV5-1
cdr3_aa: CASSSGTGGADTQYF; j_call: TRBJ2-3; d_call: TRBD1; v_call: TRBV6-4
cdr3_aa: CASSSGTPLSEQYF; j_call: TRBJ2-7; d_call: NA; v_call: TRBV5-6
cdr3_aa: CASSSGTSGRTDTQYF; j_call: TRBJ2-3; d_call: TRBD2; v_call: TRBV5-6
cdr3_aa: CASSQDPSGTDYNSPLHF; j_call: TRBJ1-6; d_call: TRBD1; v_call: TRBV4-1
cdr3_aa: CASSATLSGERQYF; j_call: TRBJ2-3; d_call: TRBD2; v_call: TRBV13
cdr3_aa: CASSFTPADTQYF; j_call: TRBJ2-3; d_call: NA; v_call: TRBV7-6
cdr3_aa: CASSQDRAGDSYEQYF; j_call: TRBJ2-7; d_call: TRBD1; v_call: TRBV4-2
cdr3_aa: CASSLEGAAYGYTF; j_call: TRBJ1-2; d_call: TRBD1; v_call: TRBV11-2
cdr3_aa: CASSQDSGFSNEKLFF; j_call: TRBJ1-4; d_call: NA; v_call: TRBV4-3
cdr3_aa: CASSYSGQFNEKLFF; j_call: TRBJ1-4; d_call: TRBD1; v_call: TRBV6-5